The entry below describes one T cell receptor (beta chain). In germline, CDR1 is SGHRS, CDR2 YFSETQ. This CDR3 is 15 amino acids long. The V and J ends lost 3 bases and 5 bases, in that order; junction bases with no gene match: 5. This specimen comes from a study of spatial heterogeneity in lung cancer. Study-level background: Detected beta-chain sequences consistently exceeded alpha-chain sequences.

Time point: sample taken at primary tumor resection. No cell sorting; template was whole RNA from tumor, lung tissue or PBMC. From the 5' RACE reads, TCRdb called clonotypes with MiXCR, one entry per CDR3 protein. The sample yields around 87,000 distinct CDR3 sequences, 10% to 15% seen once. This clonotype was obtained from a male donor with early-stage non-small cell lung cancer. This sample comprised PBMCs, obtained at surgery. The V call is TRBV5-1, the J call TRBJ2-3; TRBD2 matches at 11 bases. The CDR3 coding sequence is TGCGCCAGCAGCTGGACCGGGACTAGCGGAGATACGCAGTATTTT. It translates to CASSWTGTSGDTQYF. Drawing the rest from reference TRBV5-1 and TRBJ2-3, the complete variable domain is KAGVTQTPRYLIKTRGQQVTLSCSPISGHRSVSWYQQTPGQGLQFLFEYFSETQRNKGNFPGRFSGRQFSNSRSEMNVSTLELGDSALYLCASSWTGTSGDTQYFGPGTRLTVL.